Each of the 32 T cell receptor beta chains below was sequenced from the same sample in a study of T cells after yellow fever vaccination. TCRdb reprocessed the 5' RACE reads with MiXCR, giving one entry per CDR3 protein. This sample has a few hundred thousand distinct CDR3 sequences; around 16% occur once, and the top ten carry 15% to 20%. The starting material was PBMCs, obtained roughly 5 days after the first yellow fever vaccination. All receptors derive from a man aged 18 to 30 who received the YFV17D yellow fever vaccine.

The genes are TRBV6-2 or TRBV6-3 and TRBJ2-1; TRBD2 agrees at 9 bases. The length of the CDR3 is 14 residues. J lost 8 bases, V lost 2 bases, and 4 bases had no gene match. Germline V gives CDR1 MNHEY, CDR2 SVGEGT. This CDR3 is CASSYGTSFHEQFF. The DNA for the CDR3 is TGTGCCAGCAGTTACGGGACTAGCTTCCATGAGCAGTTCTTC.

V gene TRBV6-1 combines with J gene TRBJ2-1, with D uncertain. The length of the CDR3 is 14 residues. The germline gives CDR1 MNHNS, CDR2 SASEGT. Trimming stripped 0 bases from V and 10 bases from J, with 13 bases between. CDR3 nucleotides: TGTGCCAGCAGTGAAGCGGGTAACCAGGTCGAGCAGTTCTTC. Amino acid sequence: CASSEAGNQVEQFF.

This clonotype was seen only a few times. This chain connects TRBV11-2 to TRBJ2-2; D possibly uses TRBD1 or TRBD2 (5 bases each). This CDR3 contains 14 residues. Trimming stripped 5 bases from V and 6 bases from J, with 13 bases between. The germline gives CDR1 SGHAT, CDR2 FQNNGV. In DNA form, the CDR3 reads TGTGCCAGCAGCCCGTGGGGGAGCGCCGGGGAGCTGTTTTTT. Protein sequence: CASSPWGSAGELFF.

The genes are TRBV6-1 and TRBJ2-3; D may be TRBD1 or TRBD2 (5 bases each). With 9 bases removed from V and 1 base from J, the gap between germline ends came to 17 bases. From germline, CDR1 is MNHNS and CDR2 SASEGT. This CDR3 has 15 residues. This CDR3 is CASAFTGAGTDTQYF. The CDR3 DNA reads TGTGCCAGTGCTTTTACCGGGGCCGGCACAGATACGCAGTATTTT.

This clonotype was seen more than once but under ten times. The V and J genes are TRBV28 and TRBJ2-5, with D possibly matching TRBD2 (5 bases). The CDR3 covers 14 residues. The germline gives CDR1 MDHEN, CDR2 SYDVKM. The V and J ends lost 1 base and 5 bases respectively, with 11 bases between them. The CDR3 is CASSLFYPGETQYF. The DNA of the CDR3 is TGTGCCAGCAGTTTATTTTATCCGGGGGAGACCCAGTACTTC.

This clonotype showed up just a few times. The chain joins TRBV12-3 or TRBV12-4 to TRBJ1-1, with D perhaps matching TRBD1 (5 bases). Trimming took 2 bases from V and 5 from J, leaving 12 bases between them. This CDR3 has 14 residues. The CDR3 region is CASSLSGARTEAFF. The CDR3 coding sequence is TGTGCCAGCAGTTTAAGCGGGGCGCGAACTGAAGCTTTCTTT.

The chain uses TRBV2 and TRBJ2-5; D ambiguous. V lost 7 bases to trimming and J lost 9 bases, with 15 bases between them. Germline V gene lookup returns CDR1 SNHLY and CDR2 FYNNEI. The CDR3 sequence is 12 residues long. The CDR3 protein is CASTPDPQAQYF. The DNA of the CDR3 is TGTGCCAGCACTCCGGACCCCCAGGCCCAGTACTTC.

Details on this clonotype: With a much larger clone just one base away, this may be a read error. The chain combines TRBV3-1 with TRBJ2-1; D possibly uses TRBD1 or TRBD2 (9 bases each). There are 19 residues in the CDR3. Germline CDR1 and CDR2: LGHDT and YNNKEL (reference sequence). Here the CDR3 reads CACSQWTGEETSGVNEQFF. CDR3 nucleotides: TGTGCCTGCAGCCAATGGACAGGGGAAGAGACTAGCGGAGTAAATGAGCAGTTCTTC.

This clonotype occurred a few times. The V gene is TRBV10-3, the J gene TRBJ1-1; D not resolved. The CDR3 has 16 amino acids. The germline gives CDR1 ENHRY, CDR2 SYGVKD. V was trimmed by 3 bases and J by 1 base, leaving 15 bases between them. The CDR3 region has the DNA TGTGCCATCAGTGAATTGCTGGGGAGGACGAACACTGAAGCTTTCTTT. Encoded protein: CAISELLGRTNTEAFF.

This clonotype was seen more than once but under ten times. The chain is built from TRBV7-2 and TRBJ1-1; no firm D call. The germline gives CDR1 SGHTA, CDR2 FQGNSA. The CDR3 spans 13 residues. With 4 bases removed from V and 3 bases from J, the gap between germline ends came to 9 bases. CDR3 coding DNA: TGTGCCAGCAGCTATACAGCAGACACTGAAGCTTTCTTT. It translates to CASSYTADTEAFF.

The CDR3 DNA reads TGCAGTGCTAACATCGCCAACACCGGGGAGCTGTTTTTT. Translated: CSANIANTGELFF. The chain employs TRBV20-1 and TRBJ2-2; unclear D gene. V gave up 4 bases and J gave up 2 bases, with 8 bases separating them. The CDR3 loop spans 13 amino acids. CDR1 DFQATT and CDR2 SNEGSKA come from the germline V gene (reference sequence).

This clonotype was picked up a small number of times. CDR3 DNA sequence: TGTGCCAGCAGCTTGGAGACAGTTCCCCAGGAGACCCAGTACTTC. Its translation is CASSLETVPQETQYF. The chain carries TRBV5-6 and TRBJ2-5; weak D call: TRBD1 (5 bases). V lost 0 bases and J lost 5, with 14 bases in between. The CDR3 extends over 15 amino acids. CDR1 and CDR2 from the germline V gene are SGHDT and YYEEEE.

This clonotype has a handful of counts. V is TRBV4-1 and J is TRBJ2-6, with D tentatively TRBD1 (5 bases). Trimming pared 3 bases from V and 4 bases from J, leaving 16 bases between. CDR3 size: 17 residues. Germline V gives CDR1 MGHRA, CDR2 YSYEKL. CDR3 sequence (DNA): TGCGCCAGCAGCCAGAATTCAGCAGGGTACGGGGCCAACGTCCTGACTTTC. It yields the protein CASSQNSAGYGANVLTF.

CDR3 residues: CASSQRAEEAFF. The CDR3 nucleotides are TGTGCCAGCAGCCAAAGGGCAGAGGAAGCTTTCTTT. The rearrangement uses TRBV4-2 and TRBJ1-1; D call uncertain. V gave up 2 bases and J gave up 8 bases, with 9 bases separating them. CDR1 is LGHNA, CDR2 YNFKEQ, per germline. This CDR3 is 12 amino acids long.

Details on this clonotype: The germline gene is not matched at one end of the junction; a read error may be the cause. The rearrangement uses TRBV2 and TRBJ1-4, with D unresolved. The CDR3 spans 9 residues. Germline V gene sequence: CDR1 SNHLY, CDR2 FYNNEI. The CDR3 loop reads CASGEKLFF. In nucleotides, the CDR3 is TGTGCCAGCGGTGAAAAACTGTTTTTT.

The chain carries TRBV6-1 and TRBJ1-2, with 9 positions matching TRBD1. Germline lookup yields CDR1 MNHNS and CDR2 SASEGT. V lost 6 bases, J lost 1 base, and 9 bases stayed unmatched. The CDR3 is 16 residues long. The CDR3 here is CASRPPGQGLNYGYTF. The CDR3 coding sequence is TGTGCCAGCAGACCGCCGGGACAGGGCCTTAACTATGGCTACACCTTC.

This clonotype was detected ten times or more. CDR3 amino acids: CASSLTPTSSEQFF. The CDR3, as DNA: TGTGCCAGCAGCTTAACCCCGACTAGCTCCGAGCAGTTCTTC. The V gene is TRBV7-3, the J gene TRBJ2-1; 7 positions match TRBD2. The CDR3 covers 14 residues. CDR1 is SGHTA, CDR2 FQGTGA, per germline. V lost 0 bases, J lost 10 bases, and 6 bases stayed unmatched.

This clonotype was found once. The chain employs TRBV2 and TRBJ2-7, with D unclear. The CDR3 is made up of 13 amino acids. The V and J ends lost 0 bases and 4 bases respectively, with 7 bases between them. Germline CDR1 SNHLY, CDR2 FYNNEI. The DNA of the CDR3 is TGTGCCAGCAGTGAAGCTCCCCGGTACGAGCAGTACGTC. Its translation is CASSEAPRYEQYV.

This clonotype was counted many times. The genes are TRBV6-5 and TRBJ2-5, with a possible D match to TRBD1 (7 bases). Germline V gene data show CDR1 as MNHEY and CDR2 as SVGAGI. Trimming pared 2 bases from V and 5 bases from J, leaving 12 bases between. CDR3 length: 14 amino acids. The CDR3 DNA reads TGTGCCAGCAGTTACCAACAGGGGAGGGAGACCCAGTACTTC. Its translation is CASSYQQGRETQYF.

V gene TRBV12-3 or TRBV12-4 combines with J gene TRBJ1-1; tentative D call: TRBD1 (5 bases). Trimming took off 6 bases at V and 5 bases at J, with 19 bases between the two ends. CDR3 length: 15 residues. In DNA, the CDR3 is TGTGCCAGCAGGGCCCCACCGGGACTGTGGACTGAAGCTTTCTTT. Translating it yields CASRAPPGLWTEAFF.

Only a few counts were recorded for this clonotype. The chain recombines TRBV19 with TRBJ2-1; D is possibly TRBD1 (5 bases). The germline V gene has CDR1 LNHDA and CDR2 SQIVND (reference sequence). The V end lost 4 bases, the J end lost 0 bases, and 7 bases lay between the germline ends. CDR3 length: 14 residues. The CDR3 loop reads CASSTGFSYNEQFF. As DNA, the CDR3 is TGTGCCAGTAGTACAGGGTTCTCCTACAATGAGCAGTTCTTC.

This chain connects TRBV12-3 or TRBV12-4 to TRBJ2-7; possible D gene TRBD1, 6 bases. The V end lost 5 bases, the J end lost 2 bases, and 13 bases lay between the germline ends. The length of the CDR3 is 14 residues. Here the CDR3 reads CASSRQVGAYEQYF. The CDR3 region has the DNA TGTGCCAGCAGTCGACAGGTAGGGGCCTACGAGCAGTACTTC.

This clonotype has just a few counts. V and J are TRBV11-2 and TRBJ2-3, with D tentatively TRBD1 (5 bases). CDR3 length: 14 amino acids. Trimming removed 8 bases from V and 2 bases from J, with 14 bases in between. Germline CDR1 is SGHAT and CDR2 is FQNNGV. CDR3 sequence reads: CASCPQANTDTQYF. CDR3 bases: TGTGCCAGCTGTCCACAGGCGAACACAGATACGCAGTATTTT.

The J gene is TRBJ2-4, the V gene TRBV9, with D unresolved. CDR3 length: 15 residues. Germline CDR1 and CDR2: SGDLS and YYNGEE. With 4 bases removed from V and 0 bases from J, the gap between germline ends came to 11 bases. The CDR3 region has the DNA TGTGCCAGCAGCCCGGACGGCCTAGCCAAAAACATTCAGTACTTC. Amino acids: CASSPDGLAKNIQYF.

The V call is TRBV7-2, the J call TRBJ1-3; TRBD1 is a possible D gene (5 bases). The CDR3 is 14 residues long. V gave up 4 bases and J gave up 4 bases, with 11 bases separating them. Germline CDR1 is SGHTA and CDR2 is FQGNSA. The CDR3 region has the DNA TGTGCCAGCAGCTACAGTGGGGGAGGAAACACCATATATTTT. It specifies CASSYSGGGNTIYF.

This rearrangement joins TRBV29-1 to TRBJ1-1, with 9 bases identical to TRBD1. Trimming removed 4 bases from V and 0 bases from J; junction bases left unmatched: 3. This CDR3 contains 14 residues. Germline V gene sequence: CDR1 SQVTM, CDR2 ANQGSEA. The DNA for the CDR3 is TGCAGCGTTGTAACAGGGGGCCTGAACACTGAAGCTTTCTTT. This encodes CSVVTGGLNTEAFF.

This clonotype was recorded a few times. CDR3 DNA sequence: TGTGCCAGCCTGAGGGGGCGCGCGGGGGAGCTGTTTTTT. Translating gives CASLRGRAGELFF. The V and J genes are TRBV7-2 and TRBJ2-2; 7 bases line up with TRBD1. CDR3 length equals 13 residues. V was clipped by 8 bases and J by 8 bases; unmatched bases: 8. Germline loops: CDR1 SGHTA, CDR2 FQGNSA.

There are a few counts of this clonotype. The V and J genes are TRBV7-8 and TRBJ2-2, with TRBD1 matching 8 bases. Germline values: CDR1 SGHVS, CDR2 FQNEAQ. Trimming took 5 bases from V and 1 from J; bases not matched to a gene: 9. This CDR3 comprises 17 residues. As DNA, the CDR3 is TGTGCCAGCAGCCTGTCCGGGACAGGAGTGAACACCGGGGAGCTGTTTTTT. Translated: CASSLSGTGVNTGELFF.

J is TRBJ2-1 and V is TRBV9; the D is unclear. This CDR3 is 15 amino acids long. In germline, CDR1 is SGDLS, CDR2 YYNGEE. V gave up 2 bases and J gave up 0 bases, with 9 bases separating them. CDR3 nucleotide sequence: TGTGCCAGCAGCGTCGAGCCCAGCTCCTACAATGAGCAGTTCTTC. Translated: CASSVEPSSYNEQFF.

This clonotype was counted a few times. The chain has TRBV29-1 and TRBJ2-2; D may be TRBD1 or TRBD2 (5 bases each). The CDR3 is made up of 13 amino acids. Germline assignment: CDR1 SQVTM and CDR2 ANQGSEA. Trimming took 4 bases from V and 0 from J, leaving 6 bases between them. CDR3 sequence: CSVGGTNTGELFF. The CDR3 DNA is TGCAGCGTTGGGGGGACGAACACCGGGGAGCTGTTTTTT.

This clonotype was detected once. The rearrangement joins TRBV10-3 to TRBJ1-1, with 8 positions matching TRBD1. The germline CDR1 and CDR2 sequences are ENHRY and SYGVKD. This CDR3 is 14 amino acids long. V gave up 3 bases and J gave up 3 bases; unmatched junction bases: 3. The CDR3 DNA reads TGTGCCATCAGTGACTCGACAGGGGACACTGAAGCTTTCTTT. This gives the protein CAISDSTGDTEAFF.

The chain links TRBV15 to TRBJ1-2; D unclear. Germline V gene lookup returns CDR1 LNHNV and CDR2 YYDKDF (reference sequence). Trimming took off 0 bases at V and 2 bases at J, with 10 bases between the two ends. CDR3 size: 15 residues. DNA of the CDR3: TGTGCCACCAGCAGAGATTTCGTAAGCAACTATGGCTACACCTTC. Translating gives CATSRDFVSNYGYTF.